Listed below are T cell receptor beta chains from one sample, sequenced in a study of vaccination effects on CD4 cells after COVID-19. Their antigen targets remain unknown. Libraries were prepared by immunoSEQ multiplex PCR; TCRdb keeps only in-frame clonotypes and omits some of them. The table shows under 70,000 clones, with around two thirds occurring only once. The source was CD4+ T cells from PBMCs cultured without peptide, collected after COVID-19 vaccination. The receptors were sampled from a human donor who received a COVID-19 vaccine. The CDR3 runs from the conserved cysteine through the conserved F or W. The D gene is left open where the match is weak. Rows give clone size only sometimes, using once, few, many, or a class for an expanded clone.

j_call d_call clone_size v_call cdr3_nt cdr3_aa
TRBJ1-3 . . TRBV12-2 TGTGCAAGTCGTTTATCGGGCCCCTACTCTGGAAACACCATATATTTT CASRLSGPYSGNTIYF
TRBJ1-4 . . TRBV7-2 TGTGCCAGCAGCCTGCGGACAAGCCAGGAAAAACTGTTTTTT CASSLRTSQEKLFF
TRBJ2-1 . . TRBV5-1 TGCGCCAGCAGCTTAGGACAGCCTTACAATGAGCAGTTCTTC CASSLGQPYNEQFF
TRBJ1-5 . . TRBV6-5 TGTGCCAGCATGAGGGCCGCTGGACAGCCCCAGCATTTT CASMRAAGQPQHF
TRBJ1-1 . . TRBV10-3 TGTGCCATCAGTGAGTCGGGCGAACCTTTCTTT CAISESGEPFF
TRBJ1-2 . . TRBV7-2 TGTGCCAGCAGCTTAGTATCTATGGGGGCCTATGGCTACACCTTC CASSLVSMGAYGYTF
TRBJ2-2 TRBD2 few TRBV30 TGTGCCTGGAGGCTAAGGACTAGCGTCACCGGGGAGCTGTTTTTT CAWRLRTSVTGELFF
TRBJ2-1 TRBD2 . TRBV4-1 TGCGCCAGCAGCCAGTCGTCGCGGGGGGGCTCCTACAATGAGCAGTTCTTC CASSQSSRGGSYNEQFF
TRBJ1-6 . . TRBV24-1 TGTGCCACCAGTGTCACCGAACCAGTTCACTCACCCCTCCACTTT CATSVTEPVHSPLHF
TRBJ1-1 TRBD1 . TRBV3-1/TRBV3-2 TGTGCCAGCAGCCCACGACAGGGGACGAACACTGAAGCTTTCTTT CASSPRQGTNTEAFF
TRBJ1-1 . . TRBV19 TGTGCCAGTAGTATATCGGACCGCACTGAAGCTTTCTTT CASSISDRTEAFF
TRBJ2-5 . . TRBV24-1 TGTGCCACCAGTGATTCAGGGGTCGTCGTGGAGACCCAGTACTTC CATSDSGVVVETQYF
TRBJ2-3 TRBD1 . TRBV7-3 TGTGCCAGCAGTCAAACAGGGGTGGCAGATACGCAGTATTTT CASSQTGVADTQYF
TRBJ1-1 . . TRBV6-5 TGTGCCAGCAGTTACTCTGGCAGCGCATCTACTGAAGCTTTCTTT CASSYSGSASTEAFF
TRBJ1-1 . . TRBV7-2 TGTGCCAGCAGCCGCACAGGGAGTGGCACTGAAGCTTTCTTT CASSRTGSGTEAFF
TRBJ2-3 TRBD2 . TRBV13 TGTGCCAGCAGGATGACTAGCGGGGGGGCGGATACGCAGTATTTT CASRMTSGGADTQYF
TRBJ2-1 . . TRBV10-3 TGTGCCATCAGTGCCCCTCCAGGTCCCTACAATGAGCAGTTCTTC CAISAPPGPYNEQFF
TRBJ1-2 . . TRBV2 TGTGCCAGCAGTATAGGACAGATCTATGGCTACACCTTC CASSIGQIYGYTF
TRBJ1-2 TRBD1 . TRBV20-1 TGCAGTGCTAGTCCGACAGGGGGAAACTATGGCTACACCTTC CSASPTGGNYGYTF
TRBJ1-5 . . TRBV24-1 TGTGCCACCAGTACGGGGAATGGCAATCAGCCCCAGCATTTT CATSTGNGNQPQHF
TRBJ1-2 . . TRBV7-2 TGTGCCAGCAGCTTAGGGGCACCCGCGTCGTTTGGCTACACCTTC CASSLGAPASFGYTF
TRBJ2-3 TRBD1 . TRBV9 TGTGCCAGCAGCGGCAGACGGACAGGGGAGACAGATACGCAGTATTTT CASSGRRTGETDTQYF
TRBJ1-5 . once TRBV6-2/TRBV6-3 TGTGCCAGCAGTTACCCTTGGGGGGCCAATCAGCCCCAGCATTTT CASSYPWGANQPQHF
TRBJ1-6 . . TRBV12-3/TRBV12-4 TGTGCCAGCAGTTTAGCCGGTAATTCACCCCTCCACTTT CASSLAGNSPLHF